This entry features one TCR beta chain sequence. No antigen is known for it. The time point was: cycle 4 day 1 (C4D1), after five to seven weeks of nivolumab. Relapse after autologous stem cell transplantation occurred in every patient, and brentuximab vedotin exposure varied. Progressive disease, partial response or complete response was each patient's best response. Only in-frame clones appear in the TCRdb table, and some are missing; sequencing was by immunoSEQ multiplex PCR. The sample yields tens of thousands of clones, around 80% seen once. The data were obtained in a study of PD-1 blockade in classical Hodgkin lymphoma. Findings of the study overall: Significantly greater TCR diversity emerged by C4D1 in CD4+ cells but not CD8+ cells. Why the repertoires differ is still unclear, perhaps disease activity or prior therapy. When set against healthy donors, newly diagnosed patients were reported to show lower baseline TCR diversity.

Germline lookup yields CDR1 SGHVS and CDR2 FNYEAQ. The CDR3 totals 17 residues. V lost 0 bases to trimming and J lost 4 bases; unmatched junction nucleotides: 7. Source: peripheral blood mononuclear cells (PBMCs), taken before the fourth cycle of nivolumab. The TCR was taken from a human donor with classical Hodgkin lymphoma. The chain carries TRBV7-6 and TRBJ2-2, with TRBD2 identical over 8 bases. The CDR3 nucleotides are TGTGCCAGCAGCTTAGCGTCTAGCGGGCAGGTCACCGGGGAGCTGTTTTTT. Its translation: CASSLASSGQVTGELFF.